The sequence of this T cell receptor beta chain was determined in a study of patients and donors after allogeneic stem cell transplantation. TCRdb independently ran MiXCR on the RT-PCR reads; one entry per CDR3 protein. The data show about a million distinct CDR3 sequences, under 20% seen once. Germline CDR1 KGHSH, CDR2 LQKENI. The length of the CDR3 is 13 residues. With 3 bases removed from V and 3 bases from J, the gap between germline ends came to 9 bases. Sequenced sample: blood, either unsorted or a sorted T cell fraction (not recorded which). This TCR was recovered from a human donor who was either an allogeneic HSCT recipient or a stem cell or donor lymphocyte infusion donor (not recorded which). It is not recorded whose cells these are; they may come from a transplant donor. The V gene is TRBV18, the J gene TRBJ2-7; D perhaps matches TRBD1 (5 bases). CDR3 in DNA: TGTGCCAGCTCACCGGACATGAGCTACGAGCAGTACTTC. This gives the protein CASSPDMSYEQYF.